These T cell receptor beta chains were read from a single sample in a study of T cell repertoires and Cas9 in healthy adults. Assay used: immunoSEQ multiplex PCR; TCRdb lists only in-frame clones, some missing. Altogether 20,000 to 25,000 clones are present, 90% being singletons, with the ten largest covering 0.65% to 0.8%. Specimen: CD4+ effector T cells (CD127+, CD25-, CD137-, CD154-) from PBMCs; culture status not recorded. These TCRs come from a human donor in good health. CDR3s include the opening cysteine and the closing phenylalanine or tryptophan. D genes are given only for firm matches. A clone size is listed for some rows: how often the clone was seen (once, few, many), or a class if it is expanded.

- | TRBJ1-1 | TRBV2 | - | TGTGCCAGCACCCGGGACCTGAACACTGAAGCTTTCTTT | CASTRDLNTEAFF
- | TRBJ1-5 | TRBV30 | - | TGTGCCTGGAGTATGCAGGCGGGGCTTCAGCCCCAGCATTTT | CAWSMQAGLQPQHF
- | TRBJ1-6 | TRBV29-1 | - | TGCAGCGTAAGGACTGAATATAATTCACCCCTCCACTTT | CSVRTEYNSPLHF
- | TRBJ1-6 | TRBV5-4 | - | TGTGCCAGCAGCTCTCCGGGAGGGGATAATTCACCCCTCCACTTT | CASSSPGGDNSPLHF
- | TRBJ1-1 | TRBV18 | - | TGTGCCAGCTCACTCCTCGGCAGGGAAGCACACACTGAAGCTTTCTTT | CASSLLGREAHTEAFF
- | TRBJ2-3 | TRBV5-1 | - | TGCGCCAGCAGCTTATCCACAGATACGCAGTATTTT | CASSLSTDTQYF
once | TRBJ2-3 | TRBV10-3 | - | TGTGCCATCCTGGGGGTCGCGGGTACGCAGTATTTT | CAILGVAGTQYF
- | TRBJ1-5 | TRBV7-3 | - | TGTGCCAGCAGCTTAAGCCGAGATCAGCCCCAGCATTTT | CASSLSRDQPQHF
- | TRBJ2-3 | TRBV25-1 | TRBD1 | TGTGCCAGCAGTGCCAGTCGACAGGGGAGAGTATCAGATACGCAGTATTTT | CASSASRQGRVSDTQYF
- | TRBJ2-5 | TRBV5-1 | TRBD2 | TGCGCCAGCAGCTTTACCGGGACTAGCGGGGGGGCCGGAGAGACCCAGTACTTC | CASSFTGTSGGAGETQYF
- | TRBJ2-4 | TRBV5-8 | TRBD2 | TGTGCCAGCAGCTCAGCGGGACTAGCGAGGGCCAAAAACATTCAGTACTTC | CASSSAGLARAKNIQYF
- | TRBJ2-3 | TRBV2 | TRBD2 | TGTGCCAGCAGTGTAAAACTAGCGGGGGAAACAGATACGCAGTATTTT | CASSVKLAGETDTQYF
- | TRBJ2-3 | TRBV5-1 | - | TGCGCCAGCAGCTCCCCAACCAACACAGATACGCAGTATTTT | CASSSPTNTDTQYF
- | TRBJ1-5 | TRBV6-5 | - | TGTGCCAGCAGTTACTCCTTCGGGGCAAATCAGCCCCAGCATTTT | CASSYSFGANQPQHF
once | TRBJ2-1 | TRBV11-2 | TRBD1 | TGTGCCAGCAGCTCGACAGGGATCTTTTACAATGAGCAGTTCTTC | CASSSTGIFYNEQFF
- | TRBJ2-3 | TRBV7-2 | - | TGTGCCAGCAGCTTTCGGCAATCAGATACGCAGTATTTT | CASSFRQSDTQYF
- | TRBJ2-7 | TRBV6-5 | TRBD2 | TGTGCCAGCAGTTACCCTAGCGGGCGGGACGAGCAGTACTTC | CASSYPSGRDEQYF
- | TRBJ1-4 | TRBV9 | TRBD1 | TGTGCCAGCAGCGAAACAGGGGGCGAGGGTGAAAAACTGTTTTTT | CASSETGGEGEKLFF
- | TRBJ2-3 | TRBV6-1 | - | TGTGCCAGCAGTGGGGGGCAGGACGCAGGTACGCAGTATTTT | CASSGGQDAGTQYF
- | TRBJ2-3 | TRBV10-1 | TRBD1 | TGCGCCAGCAGCGGACAGGGCACAGATACGCAGTATTTT | CASSGQGTDTQYF
few | TRBJ2-7 | TRBV2 | - | TGTGCCAGCAGAGATCTAGTCGTGGGCCCTTACGAGCAGTACTTC | CASRDLVVGPYEQYF
- | TRBJ2-1 | TRBV4-1 | - | TGCGCCAGCAGTCCCCTGATTGGCGCCTACAATGAGCAGTTCTTC | CASSPLIGAYNEQFF
- | TRBJ2-2 | TRBV7-7 | - | TGTGCTAGCAGCCCCCACCCAGGGGGGGGTACCGGGGAGCTGTTTTTT | CASSPHPGGGTGELFF
- | TRBJ1-4 | TRBV6-5 | TRBD1 | TGTGCCAGCAGTTATGACGGGACAGAGAATGAAAAACTGTTTTTT | CASSYDGTENEKLFF
- | TRBJ1-6 | TRBV7-8 | TRBD1 | TGTGCCAGCAGCCCCGGACAGGGGGAGTTGTCACCCCTCCACTTT | CASSPGQGELSPLHF
- | TRBJ1-1 | TRBV9 | - | TGTGCCAGCAGCGTAACGACAGATCGCACTGAAGCTTTCTTT | CASSVTTDRTEAFF
- | TRBJ2-7 | TRBV7-9 | - | TGTGCCAGCAGCACTGGACACTTGCTTTCGAGCTCCTACGAGCAGTACTTC | CASSTGHLLSSSYEQYF